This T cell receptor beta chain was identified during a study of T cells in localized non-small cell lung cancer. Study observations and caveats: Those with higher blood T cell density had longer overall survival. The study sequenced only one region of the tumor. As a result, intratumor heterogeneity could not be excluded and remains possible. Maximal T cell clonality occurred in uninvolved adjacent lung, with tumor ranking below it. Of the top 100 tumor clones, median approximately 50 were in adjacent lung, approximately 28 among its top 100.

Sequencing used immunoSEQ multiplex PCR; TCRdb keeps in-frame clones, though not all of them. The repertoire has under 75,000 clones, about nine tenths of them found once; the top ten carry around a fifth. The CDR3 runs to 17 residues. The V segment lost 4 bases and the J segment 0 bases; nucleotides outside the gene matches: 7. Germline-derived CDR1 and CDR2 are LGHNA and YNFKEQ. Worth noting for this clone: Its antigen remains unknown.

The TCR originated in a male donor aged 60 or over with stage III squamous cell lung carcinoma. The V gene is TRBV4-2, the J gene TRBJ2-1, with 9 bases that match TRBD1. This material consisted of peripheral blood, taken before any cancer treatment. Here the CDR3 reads CASSPTLQGASYNEQFF. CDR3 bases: TGTGCCAGCAGCCCAACCCTACAGGGGGCCTCCTACAATGAGCAGTTCTTC.